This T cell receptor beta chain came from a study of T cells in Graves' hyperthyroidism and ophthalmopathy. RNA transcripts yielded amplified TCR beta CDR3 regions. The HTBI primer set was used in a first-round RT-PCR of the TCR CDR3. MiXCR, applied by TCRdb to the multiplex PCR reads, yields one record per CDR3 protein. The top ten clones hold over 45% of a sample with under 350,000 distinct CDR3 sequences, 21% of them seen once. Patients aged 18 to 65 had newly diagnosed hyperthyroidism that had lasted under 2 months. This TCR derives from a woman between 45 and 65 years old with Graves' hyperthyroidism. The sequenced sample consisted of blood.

CDR3 coding DNA: TGTGCCTGGGCTCGGGGGGACTACAATGAGCAGTTCTTC. It translates to CAWARGDYNEQFF. J is TRBJ2-1 and V is TRBV30; 7 bases align to TRBD2. CDR1 and CDR2 (germline): GTSNPN, SVGIG (reference sequence). The V gene end was trimmed by 5 bases and the J gene end by 3 bases; junction bases not matched to a gene: 4. This CDR3 comprises 13 residues. The whole variable domain, filled in from reference TRBV30 and TRBJ2-1, reads SQTIHQWPATLVQPVGSPLSLECTVEGTSNPNLYWYRQAAGRGLQLLFYSVGIGQISSEVPQNLSASRPQDRQFILSSKKLLLSDSGFYLCAWARGDYNEQFFGPGTRLTVL.